These 28 T cell receptor beta chains originate from one sample sequenced in a study of regulatory T cells in long-lasting Graves disease. CDR3 regions were amplified by Arm-PCR using iRepertoire HTBI primers to build TCR beta libraries. TCRdb re-derived calls from the multiplex PCR reads in MiXCR, one entry per CDR3 protein. This repertoire shows about 530,000 distinct CDR3 sequences, 15% to 20% found once; its top ten account for just under 25%. Documented time point: newly diagnosed GD, antithyroid drugs for less than 3 months. Researchers made the TCR library from RNA that was extracted from PBMCs. Another study also made use of these data, one on T cells in Graves' hyperthyroidism and ophthalmopathy.

Sequenced here: peripheral blood mononuclear cells (PBMCs), sampled at new diagnosis, from a patient treated with antithyroid drugs. Every receptor here comes from a woman between 40 and 65 years old with Graves disease.

This clonotype was detected a few times. J is TRBJ2-2 and V is TRBV24-1; D is undetermined. There are 13 residues in the CDR3. Trimming shortened V by 1 base and J by 8 bases, and 7 bases separated the two germline ends. Germline assignment: CDR1 KGHDR and CDR2 SFDVKD. CDR3 in amino acids: CATSDFRRGELFF. The CDR3 region has the DNA TGTGCCACCAGTGATTTTCGTCGGGGGGAGCTGTTTTTT.

In its sample, this clonotype was seen a few times. The V gene is TRBV20-1, the J gene TRBJ2-3; possibly TRBD2 for D (6 bases). Germline V gene data show CDR1 as DFQATT and CDR2 as SNEGSKA (reference sequence). The germline V and J ends were trimmed by 3 bases and 1 base, with 17 bases remaining between them. The CDR3 sequence is 16 residues long. The CDR3 coding sequence is TGCAGTGCTAGCAACAGGAGGGGCGTCGGCACAGATACGCAGTATTTT. Amino acids: CSASNRRGVGTDTQYF.

This chain joins TRBV12-3 or TRBV12-4 and TRBJ1-1; 7 bases fit TRBD1. The CDR3 totals 18 residues. The J segment lost 3 bases and the V segment lost 1 base, leaving 14 bases of the junction unmatched. Here the CDR3 reads CASSLGQGVGVYHTEAFF. Here the CDR3 DNA reads TGTGCCAGCAGTTTAGGGCAGGGGGTAGGTGTTTATCACACTGAAGCTTTCTTT.

This clonotype was counted many times. The chain combines TRBV12-3 or TRBV12-4 with TRBJ2-5; TRBD2 agrees at 9 bases. The J segment lost 5 bases and the V segment lost 1 base, leaving 5 bases of the junction unmatched. CDR3 size: 15 residues. The CDR3: CASSLGRGGYETQYF. As DNA, the CDR3 is TGTGCCAGCAGTTTAGGGCGGGGGGGCTATGAGACCCAGTACTTC.

This chain joins TRBV29-1 and TRBJ1-2; D is unresolved. The CDR3 contains 11 residues. V lost 7 bases and J lost 6, with 12 bases in between. Germline V gene lookup returns CDR1 SQVTM and CDR2 ANQGSEA. Here the CDR3 DNA reads TGCAGCGGTGGGGTTGAAGATGGCTACACCTTC. This sequence encodes CSGGVEDGYTF.

The sample holds many counts of this clonotype. This sequence joins TRBV11-2 and TRBJ1-1; D call uncertain. This CDR3 has 14 amino acids. Trimming removed 1 base from V and 0 bases from J, with 6 bases in between. Looked up from germline, CDR1 is SGHAT and CDR2 is FQNNGV. The CDR3 DNA follows: TGTGCCAGCAGCTTAGCTCGGATGAACACTGAAGCTTTCTTT. This sequence encodes CASSLARMNTEAFF.

This clonotype was recorded at least ten times. The V gene is TRBV6-1, the J gene TRBJ2-1; 9 positions agree with TRBD1. Germline CDR1 MNHNS, CDR2 SASEGT. V lost 7 bases to trimming and J lost 7 bases; unmatched junction nucleotides: 5. The CDR3 totals 13 residues. The CDR3 here is CASTGTGLNEQFF. The CDR3 region has the DNA TGTGCCAGCACCGGGACAGGGCTAAATGAGCAGTTCTTC.

The J gene is TRBJ1-1, the V gene TRBV3-1, with unresolved D. V lost 4 bases to trimming and J lost 5 bases, with 14 bases between them. Germline CDR1 and CDR2: LGHDT and YNNKEL (reference sequence). There are 14 residues in the CDR3. The CDR3 protein is CASSLFGQLTEAFF. CDR3 bases: TGTGCCAGCAGCCTTTTCGGGCAATTGACTGAAGCTTTCTTT.

This clonotype was seen ten or more times. The rearrangement uses TRBV5-1 and TRBJ2-1; D is perhaps TRBD1 or TRBD2 (6 bases each). Germline assignment: CDR1 SGHRS and CDR2 YFSETQ. The CDR3 extends over 14 amino acids. V was clipped by 4 bases and J by 3 bases, with 11 bases between them. DNA for the CDR3: TGCGCCAGCAGCGTGGAGGGGGTCTACAATGAGCAGTTCTTC. Protein: CASSVEGVYNEQFF.

This chain connects TRBV6-4 to TRBJ2-2, with D uncertain. CDR1 and CDR2 from the germline V gene are MRHNA and SNTAGT. Trimming left V 2 bases short and J 2 bases short, with 6 bases between. The CDR3 has 14 amino acids. CDR3 protein: CASSDEHNTGELFF. The CDR3, as DNA: TGTGCCAGCAGTGACGAGCACAACACCGGGGAGCTGTTTTTT.

This clonotype was detected ten times or more. The rearrangement joins TRBV11-2 to TRBJ2-1; TRBD2 matches at 8 bases. This CDR3 has 16 amino acids. Trimming cost V 5 bases and J 10 bases; bases outside gene matches: 16. CDR1 is SGHAT, CDR2 FQNNGV, per germline. In DNA, the CDR3 is TGTGCCAGCAGCCCCAGAGGTGCCGGGGGGGCCCGAGAGCAGTTCTTC. It codes for CASSPRGAGGAREQFF.

This clonotype has more than one count but fewer than ten. J is TRBJ2-5 and V is TRBV20-1; D is perhaps TRBD1 (6 bases). From germline, CDR1 is DFQATT and CDR2 SNEGSKA (reference sequence). The CDR3 extends over 15 amino acids. V was shortened by 3 bases and J by 2 bases, with 16 bases between the two germline ends. The CDR3 sequence is CSASPGASGQETQYF. In DNA form, the CDR3 reads TGCAGTGCTAGCCCAGGGGCCAGCGGACAAGAGACCCAGTACTTC.

In this sample, this clonotype turned up many times. The rearrangement uses TRBV12-3 or TRBV12-4 and TRBJ2-1, with 7 bases lining up with TRBD1. This CDR3 comprises 17 residues. The ends lost 6 bases at V and 0 bases at J; junction bases unmatched: 11. The CDR3 bases are TGTGCCAGCAGCCCGGACAGGACGGGATTCTCCTACAATGAGCAGTTCTTC. This sequence encodes CASSPDRTGFSYNEQFF.

This clonotype was seen only a few times. The chain employs TRBV12-3 or TRBV12-4 and TRBJ1-4; D is ambiguous. Trimming took 2 bases from V and 7 from J, leaving 11 bases between them. The CDR3 sequence is 14 residues long. The CDR3 DNA reads TGTGCCAGCAGTTTATCTGTTAGTGGTGAAAAACTGTTTTTT. Translation: CASSLSVSGEKLFF.

Turning to this clonotype: A single base separates this from a much larger clone, so it may be a read error. CDR3 sequence (DNA): TGCAGCGTCTTGGGGACAGGGTTGGGAAACACTGAAGCTTTCTTT. This codes for CSVLGTGLGNTEAFF. The chain uses TRBV29-1 and TRBJ1-1, with TRBD1 identical over 9 bases. The V gene's germline CDR1 is SQVTM and CDR2 ANQGSEA. Losses at the gene ends were 6 bases for V and 2 bases for J; bases not matched to a gene: 10. This CDR3 is built from 15 residues.

This clonotype was seen at least ten times. The CDR3 protein is CASSIGTSGGETQYF. The CDR3 DNA follows: TGTGCCAGCAGTATCGGGACTAGCGGGGGGGAGACCCAGTACTTC. This chain joins TRBV2 and TRBJ2-5; 15 bases align to TRBD2. Germline trimming cut 5 bases from V and 5 bases from J; bases unmatched to any gene: 3. Germline CDR1 is SNHLY and CDR2 is FYNNEI. The CDR3 sequence is 15 residues long.

The chain uses TRBV7-3 and TRBJ2-1; D possibly corresponds to TRBD2 (6 bases). The CDR3 runs 16 residues. Germline CDR1 is SGHTA and CDR2 is FQGTGA. Deletions cut 1 base from V and 8 bases from J, with 18 bases between. Here the CDR3 reads CASSLRGDGIWDEQFF. In DNA form, the CDR3 reads TGTGCCAGCAGCTTAAGGGGGGATGGGATTTGGGATGAGCAGTTCTTC.

This clonotype has ten or more counts. The rearrangement uses TRBV3-1 and TRBJ2-5; D is unclear. V lost 0 bases and J lost 4, with 9 bases in between. This CDR3 contains 14 residues. CDR1 is LGHDT, CDR2 YNNKEL, per germline (reference sequence). DNA for the CDR3: TGTGCCAGCAGCCAAGATACGGGTTCAGAGACCCAGTACTTC. Translated, it gives CASSQDTGSETQYF.

This clonotype has a count of ten or more. The chain has TRBV29-1 and TRBJ1-2, with D tentatively TRBD1 (6 bases). Germline CDR1 is SQVTM and CDR2 is ANQGSEA. The CDR3 loop spans 13 amino acids. V shed 6 bases and J shed 0 bases, with 11 bases lying between them. Here the CDR3 DNA reads TGCAGCGTATCGGACAGATCTAACTATGGCTACACCTTC. It yields the protein CSVSDRSNYGYTF.

The sample holds many counts of this clonotype. V usage is TRBV28 and J usage is TRBJ2-7, with D possibly matching TRBD1 (5 bases). V gave up 7 bases and J gave up 1 base, with 14 bases separating them. Germline V gene lookup returns CDR1 MDHEN and CDR2 SYDVKM. The CDR3 covers 14 residues. The CDR3 here is CASTQADTSYEQYF. CDR3 in DNA: TGTGCCAGCACCCAGGCGGACACATCCTACGAGCAGTACTTC.

The V call is TRBV4-1, the J call TRBJ2-5; 11 bases are a match to TRBD2. CDR3 length equals 18 residues. Losses at the gene ends were 0 bases for V and 5 bases for J; bases not matched to a gene: 11. Germline V gene sequence: CDR1 MGHRA, CDR2 YSYEKL. CDR3 region: CASSQEEVSGGAVETQYF. The CDR3 DNA follows: TGCGCCAGCAGCCAAGAGGAGGTTAGCGGGGGGGCCGTGGAGACCCAGTACTTC.

CDR3 DNA: TGCAGTGCCGGGAAGGGGGCCACCGGGGAGCTGTTTTTT. Its translation is CSAGKGATGELFF. V and J are TRBV20-1 and TRBJ2-2; 7 positions agree with TRBD1. The CDR3 consists of 13 residues. With V trimmed by 6 bases and J by 4 bases, 5 bases remained unmatched. The V gene's germline CDR1 is DFQATT and CDR2 SNEGSKA (reference sequence).

This clonotype has ten or more counts. This rearrangement joins TRBV3-1 to TRBJ1-2, with 10 nucleotides matching TRBD1. This CDR3 is built from 16 residues. Germline-derived CDR1 and CDR2 are LGHDT and YNNKEL (reference sequence). V shed 0 bases, J shed 5 bases, and the junction held 6 bases outside the gene matches. The CDR3 here is CASSQDRQGAGYGYTF. CDR3 bases: TGTGCCAGCAGCCAAGATAGACAGGGGGCGGGGTATGGCTACACCTTC.

The sample holds many counts of this clonotype. The chain uses TRBV11-1 and TRBJ2-3; D possibly corresponds to TRBD1 (5 bases). Germline CDR1 and CDR2: SGHAT and FQDESV (reference sequence). The CDR3 consists of 15 residues. V gave up 5 bases and J gave up 2 bases, with 14 bases separating them. CDR3 sequence: CASSPGWSNTDTQYF. In DNA, the CDR3 is TGTGCCAGCAGCCCAGGGTGGTCTAACACAGATACGCAGTATTTT.

In regard to this clonotype: A much larger clonotype is one base distant, so this may be a read error. The CDR3 spells CACSSHQDTEAFF. The CDR3 DNA reads TGTGCCTGCAGTTCCCACCAGGACACTGAAGCTTTCTTT. The chain recombines TRBV6-2 or TRBV6-3 with TRBJ1-1; no clear D. Germline values: CDR1 MNHEY, CDR2 SVGEGT. CDR3 size: 13 residues.

This clonotype was recorded many times. The rearrangement joins TRBV19 to TRBJ1-5; TRBD1 aligns across 8 bases. J was trimmed by 7 bases and V by 5 bases; bases with no gene match: 7. This CDR3 spans 14 amino acids. The germline V gene encodes CDR1 LNHDA and CDR2 SQIVND (reference sequence). CDR3 protein: CASSVDREGQPQHF. As DNA, the CDR3 is TGTGCCAGTAGTGTGGACAGGGAGGGCCAGCCCCAGCATTTT.

This clonotype was detected ten times or more. V is TRBV4-1 and J is TRBJ1-2; no clear D gene. The V end was cut by 3 bases, the J end by 3 bases, with 14 bases between. The CDR3 extends over 15 amino acids. The germline CDR1 and CDR2 sequences are MGHRA and YSYEKL. CDR3 in DNA: TGCGCCAGCAGCCAGATCCAACAGCGTGACTATGGCTACACCTTC. Protein: CASSQIQQRDYGYTF.

The J gene is TRBJ2-2, the V gene TRBV10-3; D gene unclear. Germline V gene lookup returns CDR1 ENHRY and CDR2 SYGVKD. CDR3 length: 14 residues. V was pared by 3 bases and J by 0 bases, with 5 bases between. The CDR3 nucleotides are TGTGCCATCAGTGACACTTCGAACACCGGGGAGCTGTTTTTT. Its protein product is CAISDTSNTGELFF.